This TCR beta chain derives from a study of blood T cell repertoires in COVID-19. Looking at the study overall: Sources were T cells, B-cell-depleted T cells, or PBMCs; the material itself was cDNA or gDNA.

The CDR3 has 11 amino acids. Germline-derived CDR1 and CDR2 are LNHDA and SQIVND (reference sequence). The ends were cut back, 5 bases at V and 2 bases at J, with 3 bases in the middle. Assay used: immunoSEQ multiplex PCR; TCRdb lists only in-frame clones, some missing. The profile shows roughly 320,000 clones, 80% to 90% of them singletons. In its sample, this clone was seen a few times. Individuals drawn from approximately 26 US areas were roughly 18 to 89 years old. Cohorts were determined from participant-reported clinical history. The sequence was collected from a man between 25 and 39 years old who had recovered from COVID-19. The J gene is TRBJ2-5, the V gene TRBV19; D is ambiguous. The specimen sequenced was PBMCs or T cells enriched from blood (not recorded which). The CDR3 here is CASSLQETQYF. Written as DNA, the CDR3 is TGTGCCAGTAGTCTTCAAGAGACCCAGTACTTC.